The 11 T cell receptor beta chains given below trace back to one sample, sequenced in a study of PD-1 blockade in mismatch repair-deficient tumors. The repertoire was sequenced with immunoSEQ multiplex PCR; TCRdb's copy has only in-frame clones and lacks some. The sample has about 130,000 clones; 85% to 90% are singletons. The sequencing used peripheral blood, collected just under 74 weeks after starting pembrolizumab. The receptors stem from an adult with mismatch repair-deficient cancer.

The chain uses TRBV10-2 and TRBJ2-7; D remains ambiguous. The germline V and J ends were trimmed by 7 bases and 6 bases, with 19 bases remaining between them. Germline CDR1 reads WSHSY; CDR2 reads SAAADI. The CDR3 has 14 amino acids. DNA for the CDR3: TGCGCCAGCACCACTGGCGGTAGTCAACCCGAGCAGTACTTC. Its translation is CASTTGGSQPEQYF.

This rearrangement joins TRBV29-1 to TRBJ2-5; 7 positions agree with TRBD2. Looked up from germline, CDR1 is SQVTM and CDR2 is ANQGSEA. V was clipped by 1 base and J by 1 base; unmatched bases: 3. The CDR3 covers 14 residues. The CDR3 nucleotides read TGCAGCGTTGAAGGGCGGGAGAGCCAAGAGACCCAGTACTTC. It specifies CSVEGRESQETQYF.

J is TRBJ1-2 and V is TRBV15, with a possible D match to TRBD1 (5 bases). The CDR3 is 13 residues long. Trimming left V 4 bases short and J 6 bases short, with 12 bases between. The germline V gene has CDR1 LNHNV and CDR2 YYDKDF (reference sequence). CDR3 coding DNA: TGTGCCACCAGCAATCAGTGGGGCGATGGCTACACCTTC. It specifies CATSNQWGDGYTF.

This clone has just one count. The chain couples TRBV27 to TRBJ2-7; D tentatively reads TRBD1 or TRBD2 (5 bases each). Germline-derived CDR1 and CDR2 are MNHEY and SMNVEV (reference sequence). The CDR3 totals 16 residues. The V and J ends lost 2 bases and 2 bases respectively, with 16 bases between them. The CDR3 spells CASSLGLGEFTYEQYF. In nucleotides, the CDR3 is TGTGCCAGCAGTTTAGGATTAGGGGAGTTCACCTACGAGCAGTACTTC.

The J gene is TRBJ1-1, the V gene TRBV4-1; D is perhaps TRBD1 (6 bases). Germline CDR1 MGHRA, CDR2 YSYEKL. CDR3 size: 14 residues. V was pared by 2 bases and J by 1 base, with 8 bases between. CDR3 in amino acids: CASSQWGQNTEAFF. The CDR3 bases are TGCGCCAGCAGCCAATGGGGACAGAACACTGAAGCTTTCTTT.

The chain is built from TRBV4-1 and TRBJ1-2; a weak D match, TRBD1 (6 bases). Germline values: CDR1 MGHRA, CDR2 YSYEKL. This CDR3 comprises 17 residues. Between the trimmed V and J ends, which lost 0 bases and 8 bases, there was a span of 22 bases. The DNA for the CDR3 is TGCGCCAGCAGCCAAGACCCCAGGGCAGGGGCGGCGGGCGGCTACACCTTC. Protein product: CASSQDPRAGAAGGYTF.

The chain carries TRBV5-5 and TRBJ2-5; D unclear. CDR1 and CDR2 (germline): SGHKS, YYEKEE (reference sequence). V was clipped by 0 bases and J by 2 bases, with 14 bases between them. This CDR3 contains 16 residues. The CDR3 protein is CASSLELRQAQETQYF. The CDR3, as DNA: TGTGCCAGCAGCTTGGAGCTGCGACAAGCACAAGAGACCCAGTACTTC.

The chain couples TRBV7-8 to TRBJ2-7; 9 bases fit TRBD2. There are 16 residues in the CDR3. Germline V lookup: CDR1 SGHVS, CDR2 FQNEAQ. Germline trimming cut 1 base from V and 0 bases from J; bases unmatched to any gene: 4. As DNA, the CDR3 is TGTGCCAGCAGCTTAGTAGGCGGGAGGGCCTCCTACGAGCAGTACTTC. Protein sequence: CASSLVGGRASYEQYF. Together with reference TRBV7-8 and TRBJ2-7, the CDR3 gives the full variable domain: GAGVSQSPRYKVAKRGQDVALRCDPISGHVSLFWYQQALGQGPEFLTYFQNEAQLDKSGLPSDRFFAERPEGSVSTLKIQRTQQEDSAVYLCASSLVGGRASYEQYFGPGTRLTVT.

In its sample, this clone was seen once. This chain joins TRBV6-5 and TRBJ2-3; 13 nucleotides match TRBD2. Germline V gene sequence: CDR1 MNHEY, CDR2 SVGAGI. V shed 2 bases, J shed 6 bases, and the junction held 5 bases outside the gene matches. This CDR3 has 16 amino acids. In DNA form, the CDR3 reads TGTGCCAGCAGTTACCGAGGACTAGCGGGAGTCGATACGCAGTATTTT. The encoded protein is CASSYRGLAGVDTQYF.

The rearrangement links TRBV7-2 to TRBJ2-7; D is perhaps TRBD2 (5 bases). CDR1 is SGHTA and CDR2 is FQGNSA in the germline V gene. The CDR3 is 13 amino acids. V gave up 5 bases and J gave up 4 bases, with 12 bases separating them. CDR3 sequence reads: CASSTTRAYEQYF. For the CDR3, the DNA is TGTGCCAGCAGCACCACTAGAGCTTACGAGCAGTACTTC.

The chain employs TRBV21-1 and TRBJ2-5. TRBV21-1 is noted as a pseudogene. The length of the CDR3 is 14 residues. CDR3 protein: CASSKNRQKETQYF. The CDR3 nucleotides are TGTGCCAGCAGCAAGAATAGGCAGAAAGAGACCCAGTACTTC.